Listed below are T cell receptor beta chains from one sample, sequenced in a study of T cell responses to AZD1222 COVID-19 vaccine. Profiled with immunoSEQ multiplex PCR; TCRdb holds only in-frame clones, not every one. The sample yields 150,000 to 200,000 clones, roughly nine tenths seen once. The sample in question was peripheral blood, obtained 28 days after the second AZD1222 dose. The receptors shown here come from an adult who received the AZD1222 COVID-19 vaccine. CDR3s include the opening cysteine and the closing phenylalanine or tryptophan. A D gene is named only where the DNA matches it firmly. Where a row states a size, it is once, few, many or the class of an expanded clone; other rows omit it.

cdr3_aa clone_size v_call cdr3_length d_call
CATSRVLAGGPNEQFF once TRBV15 16 TRBD2
CASSLGPSTDTQYF few TRBV4-1 14 NA
CASSSKAALSTDTQYF NA TRBV7-9 16 NA
CASSFRQGREKLFF NA TRBV28 14 TRBD1
CAISGGKGTYEQYF NA TRBV10-3 14 NA
CASSFPGGGNTIYF NA TRBV7-9 14 TRBD1
CASIPPLIQGGRGEQFF NA TRBV11-2 17 TRBD1
CASSIGGLLGEQYF NA TRBV19 14 TRBD2
CASSPMGQMNTEAFF NA TRBV18 15 TRBD1
CASSKLYAGHSYEQYF NA TRBV21-1 16 NA
CASSPLPSTDTQYF NA TRBV7-2 14 NA
CASSIGPENEQFF NA TRBV19 13 NA
CSATDYGYTF NA TRBV20-1 10 NA
CASSIGNTIYF NA TRBV7-8 11 NA
CASSYSGSNQETQYF NA TRBV6-2/TRBV6-3 15 NA
CASSRGQGDSYEQYF NA TRBV19 15 TRBD1
CASSQVDLGQPQHF NA TRBV4-1 14 NA
CASSLTGVGAFF NA TRBV7-3 12 NA
CASSESGAGTDGYTF NA TRBV10-2 15 NA
CASRPRTEAGANVLTF NA TRBV5-1 16 NA
CASSLATANTEAFF NA TRBV5-4 14 NA
CASSQGAGGRYTEAFF NA TRBV3-1/TRBV3-2 16 TRBD1
CASSSNVAYEQYF NA TRBV6-5 13 NA
CASSSPRYTGELFF NA TRBV7-9 14 NA
CASSASGTSSQYF NA TRBV7-3 13 TRBD2
CASSVEVGGRINEQFF NA TRBV9 16 TRBD2
CSVNLGEYSGYTF few TRBV29-1 13 NA
CASSLQGLEGNEQFF NA TRBV18 15 TRBD2
CASRTGSAWNSPLHF NA TRBV7-9 15 NA
CASSPWDSLYSNQPQHF once TRBV6-2/TRBV6-3 17 TRBD1
CATNSYYGYTF NA TRBV6-6 11 NA
CASSPQGSHYEQYF NA TRBV5-6 14 NA
CASSQLPWEQYF NA TRBV5-6 12 NA
CASSLVPSSYNEQFF NA TRBV7-2 15 NA
CASRKAPDARELFF NA TRBV5-1 14 NA
CASSQGGGNNEQFF NA TRBV3-1/TRBV3-2 14 NA
CASSLGGGMNTEAFF NA TRBV4-1 15 NA
CASTLRKGPQETQYF NA TRBV3-1/TRBV3-2 15 NA
CASSQESHYEQYF NA TRBV4-1 13 NA
CASSWDVPGGDDYGYTF NA TRBV10-2 17 TRBD1
CASSLGGTNYGYTF NA TRBV7-9 14 NA
CASSLGTGFLGSNYGYTF NA TRBV7-9 18 NA
CASSFLHGNSPLHF NA TRBV6-5 14 NA
CATSNGRNNQPQHF NA TRBV15 14 NA
CASSRDSSSEAFF NA TRBV11-2 13 TRBD1